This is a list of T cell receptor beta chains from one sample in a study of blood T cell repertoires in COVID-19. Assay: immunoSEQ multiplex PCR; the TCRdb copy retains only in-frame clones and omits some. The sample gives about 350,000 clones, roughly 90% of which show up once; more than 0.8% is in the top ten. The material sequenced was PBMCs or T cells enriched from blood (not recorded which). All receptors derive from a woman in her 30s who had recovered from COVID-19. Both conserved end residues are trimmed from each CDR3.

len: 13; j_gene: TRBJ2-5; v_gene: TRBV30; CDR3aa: AWTHGGGAGETQY
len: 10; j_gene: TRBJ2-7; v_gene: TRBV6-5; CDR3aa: ASSYSRDEQY
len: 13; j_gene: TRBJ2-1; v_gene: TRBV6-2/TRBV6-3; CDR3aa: ASSYFRTGDLEQF
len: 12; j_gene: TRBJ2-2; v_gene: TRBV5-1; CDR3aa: ASSRDSNTGELF
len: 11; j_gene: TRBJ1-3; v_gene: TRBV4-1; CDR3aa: ASGGGSGNTIY
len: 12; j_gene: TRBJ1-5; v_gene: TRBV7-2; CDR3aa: ASSRTGSDQPQH
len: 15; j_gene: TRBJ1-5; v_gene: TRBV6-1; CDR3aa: ASSERGGHLGNQPQH
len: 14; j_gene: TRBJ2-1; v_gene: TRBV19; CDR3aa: ASSIVVTGGSNEQF
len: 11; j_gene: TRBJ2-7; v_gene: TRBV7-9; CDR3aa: ASSLTSSYEQY
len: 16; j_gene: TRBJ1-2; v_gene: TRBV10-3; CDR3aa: AIRPNPGQDGKDYGYT